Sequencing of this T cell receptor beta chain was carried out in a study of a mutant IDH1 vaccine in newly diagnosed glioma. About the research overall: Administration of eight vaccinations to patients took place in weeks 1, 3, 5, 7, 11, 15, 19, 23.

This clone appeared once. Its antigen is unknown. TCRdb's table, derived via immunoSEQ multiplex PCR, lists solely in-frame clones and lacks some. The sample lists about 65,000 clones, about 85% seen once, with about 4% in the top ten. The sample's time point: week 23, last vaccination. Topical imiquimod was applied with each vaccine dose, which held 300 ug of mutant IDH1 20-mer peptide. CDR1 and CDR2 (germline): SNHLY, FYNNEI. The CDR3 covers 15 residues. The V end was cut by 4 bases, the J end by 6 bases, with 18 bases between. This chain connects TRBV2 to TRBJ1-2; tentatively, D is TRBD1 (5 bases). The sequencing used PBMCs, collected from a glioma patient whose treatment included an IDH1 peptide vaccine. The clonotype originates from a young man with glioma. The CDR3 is CASSGGRQGRNGYTF. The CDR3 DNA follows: TGTGCCAGCAGTGGGGGGAGGCAGGGCCGAAATGGCTACACCTTC.